These 16 T cell receptor beta chains were all obtained from the same sample, sequenced in a study of T cell responses to AZD1222 COVID-19 vaccine. Using immunoSEQ multiplex PCR, the repertoire was profiled, and TCRdb retains in-frame clones only, with some absent. The sample contains 150,000 to 200,000 clones, about 90% of which appear only once. The source was peripheral blood, collected on day 0 of AZD1222 vaccination. These receptors were taken from an adult in good health.

This rearrangement joins TRBV11-3 to TRBJ1-1; unclear D gene. Deletions cut 3 bases from V and 1 base from J, with 15 bases between. The CDR3 length is 16 residues. CDR1 and CDR2 from the germline V gene are SGHNT and YENEEA. In DNA form, the CDR3 reads TGTGCCAGCAGCTTCGGGTGTGGACTTCCGAACACTGAAGCTTTCTTT. Its translation is CASSFGCGLPNTEAFF.

The chain joins TRBV6-2 or TRBV6-3 to TRBJ1-5, with D tentatively TRBD1 (5 bases). V lost 0 bases and J 9 bases, leaving 15 bases between the germline ends. Germline assignment: CDR1 MNHEY and CDR2 SVGEGT. The CDR3 loop spans 15 amino acids. CDR3 protein: CASSYSIRGRGPQHF. In DNA, the CDR3 is TGTGCCAGCAGTTACTCGATACGGGGCCGGGGGCCCCAGCATTTT.

The rearrangement joins TRBV30 to TRBJ2-3; no clear D gene. Germline V CDR1 and CDR2: GTSNPN, SVGIG (reference sequence). The CDR3 runs 15 residues. The germline V and J ends were trimmed by 1 base and 6 bases, with 17 bases remaining between them. The CDR3 coding sequence is TGTGCCTGGAGTGAGGATGGTAGACCCGTTGATACGCAGTATTTT. As protein: CAWSEDGRPVDTQYF.

The rearrangement joins TRBV27 to TRBJ1-6; a weak D match, TRBD1 (5 bases). Trimming took off 4 bases at V and 8 bases at J, with 18 bases between the two ends. The CDR3 spans 16 residues. Germline V gives CDR1 MNHEY, CDR2 SMNVEV (reference sequence). The CDR3 here is CASSSLLGVGDSPLHF. For the CDR3, the DNA is TGTGCCAGCAGTTCCCTCCTCGGAGTAGGGGATTCACCCCTCCACTTT.

The CDR3 is CASSSRGLGTDTQYF. CDR3 nucleotides: TGTGCCAGCAGCTCGAGGGGGTTAGGCACAGATACGCAGTATTTT. The gene calls are TRBV7-2 and TRBJ2-3; TRBD1 might be the D (6 bases). The V end was cut by 4 bases, the J end by 1 base, with 12 bases between. This CDR3 contains 15 residues. Germline V gives CDR1 SGHTA, CDR2 FQGNSA.

CDR3 sequence: CASSPQDTSYNEQFF. DNA for the CDR3: TGTGCCAGCAGTCCTCAGGATACCTCCTACAATGAGCAGTTCTTC. J is TRBJ2-1 and V is TRBV9; D gene ambiguous. Trimming took 5 bases from V and 0 from J, leaving 12 bases between them. In germline, CDR1 is SGDLS, CDR2 YYNGEE. The CDR3 totals 15 residues.

This rearrangement joins TRBV18 to TRBJ2-7; possible D gene TRBD1, 6 bases. The length of the CDR3 is 14 residues. Per germline, CDR1 KGHSH and CDR2 LQKENI. Between the trimmed V and J ends, which lost 3 bases and 2 bases, there was a span of 11 bases. For the CDR3, the DNA is TGTGCCAGCTCACCGTCGACAGGAACCTACGAGCAGTACTTC. Its protein is CASSPSTGTYEQYF.

The chain has TRBV29-1 and TRBJ1-1, with 10 bases aligning to TRBD1. With 6 bases clipped from V and 0 bases from J, the junction kept 4 bases outside the gene matches. The CDR3 loop spans 14 amino acids. CDR1 and CDR2 from the germline V gene are SQVTM and ANQGSEA. As DNA, the CDR3 is TGCAGCGTCGACAGGGGGCCAATGAACACTGAAGCTTTCTTT. As protein: CSVDRGPMNTEAFF. Based on the CDR3 plus reference TRBV29-1 and TRBJ1-1, the full variable domain is SAVISQKPSRDICQRGTSLTIQCQVDSQVTMMFWYRQQPGQSLTLIATANQGSEATYESGFVIDKFPISRPNLTFSTLTVSNMSPEDSSIYLCSVDRGPMNTEAFFGQGTRLTVV.

This chain joins TRBV6-6 and TRBJ2-5; D is possibly TRBD1 or TRBD2 (5 bases each). V lost 6 bases, J lost 2 bases, and 13 bases lay in between. The CDR3 has 14 residues. Germline loops: CDR1 MNHNY, CDR2 SVGAGI (reference sequence). CDR3 DNA: TGTGCCAGCAGACCACGAGGGGAACAAGAGACCCAGTACTTC. Protein: CASRPRGEQETQYF.

J is TRBJ1-1 and V is TRBV30, with 9 positions matching TRBD1. CDR1 and CDR2 from the germline V gene are GTSNPN and SVGIG (reference sequence). The J segment lost 11 bases and the V segment lost 0 bases, leaving 7 bases of the junction unmatched. The CDR3 has 13 residues. CDR3 amino acids: CAWSVQGARAAFF. CDR3 in DNA: TGTGCCTGGAGTGTACAGGGGGCGCGGGCGGCTTTCTTT.

The chain is built from TRBV7-9 and TRBJ1-2; D gene uncertain. The V and J ends lost 1 base and 5 bases respectively, with 11 bases between them. This CDR3 spans 14 amino acids. Germline-derived CDR1 and CDR2 are SEHNR and FQNEAQ (reference sequence). This CDR3 is CASSLDPSQYGYTF. The CDR3 DNA follows: TGTGCCAGCAGCTTAGACCCATCCCAATATGGCTACACCTTC.

The chain has TRBV10-3 and TRBJ1-1; 9 bases fit TRBD1. Germline loops: CDR1 ENHRY, CDR2 SYGVKD. This CDR3 is 13 amino acids long. V trimming: 6 bases; J trimming: 4 bases; junction bases outside the gene matches: 3. In DNA, the CDR3 is TGTGCCATCAGCCCGACAGGGGGCACTGAAGCTTTCTTT. Translation gives CAISPTGGTEAFF.

This clone has a single count. V gene TRBV28 combines with J gene TRBJ1-1; D gene uncertain. Between the trimmed V and J ends, which lost 1 base and 1 base, there was a span of 7 bases. The CDR3 totals 14 residues. Germline lookup yields CDR1 MDHEN and CDR2 SYDVKM. CDR3 sequence: CASSLLRGNTEAFF. The CDR3 DNA reads TGTGCCAGCAGTTTATTAAGAGGGAACACTGAAGCTTTCTTT.

The chain carries TRBV4-3 and TRBJ2-7; a possible D gene is TRBD1 (6 bases). Trimming stripped 3 bases from V and 5 bases from J, with 17 bases between. The CDR3 length is 15 residues. Germline CDR1 is LGHNA and CDR2 is YSLEER. The CDR3 protein is CASSQITDRTHEQYF. In nucleotides, the CDR3 is TGCGCCAGCAGCCAGATCACCGACAGGACGCACGAGCAGTACTTC.

The chain is built from TRBV7-8 and TRBJ2-2; maybe TRBD2 (6 bases). The CDR3 consists of 18 residues. Germline CDR1 is SGHVS and CDR2 is FQNEAQ. Trimming left V 3 bases short and J 4 bases short, with 21 bases between. The CDR3 loop is CASSLAASGGLGTGELFF. The CDR3 region has the DNA TGTGCCAGCAGCTTGGCGGCCAGTGGGGGGTTGGGCACCGGGGAGCTGTTTTTT. The variable domain in full, completed from reference TRBV7-8 and TRBJ2-2, reads GAGVSQSPRYKVAKRGQDVALRCDPISGHVSLFWYQQALGQGPEFLTYFQNEAQLDKSGLPSDRFFAERPEGSVSTLKIQRTQQEDSAVYLCASSLAASGGLGTGELFFGEGSRLTVL.

V gene TRBV13 combines with J gene TRBJ1-6; no clear D gene. CDR1 and CDR2 from the germline V gene are PRHDT and FYEKMQ (reference sequence). The V gene lost 5 bases and the J gene lost 7 bases, with 12 bases spanning the gap. This CDR3 has 14 residues. CDR3 protein: CASSPTGTNSPLHF. CDR3 bases: TGTGCCAGCAGCCCTACGGGCACCAATTCACCCCTCCACTTT.